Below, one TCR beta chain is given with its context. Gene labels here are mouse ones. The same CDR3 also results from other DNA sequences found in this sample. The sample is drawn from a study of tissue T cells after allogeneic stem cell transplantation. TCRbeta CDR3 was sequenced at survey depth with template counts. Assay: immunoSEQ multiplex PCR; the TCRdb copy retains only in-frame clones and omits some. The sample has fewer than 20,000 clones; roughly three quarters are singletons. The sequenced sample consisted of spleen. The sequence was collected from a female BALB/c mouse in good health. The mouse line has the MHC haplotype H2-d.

CDR3 sequence: CASSIGTGGGEQYF. CDR3 DNA (partial): TGTGCCAGCAGTATAGGGACAGGGGGCGGGGAACAGTAC. The V gene is TRBV19, the J gene TRBJ2-7; 11 bases align to TRBD1. The missing CDR3 end, 1 residue past where the read stops, is filled in from the germline J gene. The J segment lost 7 bases and the V segment lost 0 bases, leaving 3 bases of the junction unmatched. Germline CDR1 is FNHDT and CDR2 is SITEND (reference sequence). CDR3 length: 14 residues.